What follows describes a single T cell receptor beta chain. Its specificity is not known. These data are taken from a study of cytomegalovirus exposure and HLA in healthy donors. Study observations and caveats: Rare TCR sequences dominated, though some public TCRs recurred in many donors. The tendency of first-cohort TCR clusters to co-occur in the roughly 130 validation repertoires emerged from a later analysis. CMV antigen specificity of a few CMV-associated chains was confirmed in vitro.

The CDR3 is made up of 13 amino acids. Germline V gives CDR1 SGHTA, CDR2 FQGTGA. V lost 0 bases and J lost 6, with 7 bases in between. Sequencing used immunoSEQ multiplex PCR; TCRdb keeps in-frame clones, though not all of them. This sample yields about 71,000 clones, of which 85% to 95% are seen a single time; roughly 1% belongs to the top ten. The sample comprised PBMCs. The chain is built from TRBV7-3 and TRBJ2-3, with D tentatively TRBD1 (6 bases). This sequence originates from a woman aged 18-29 years in good health and CMV-seronegative. CDR3: CASSLTGADTQYF. The CDR3 nucleotides are TGTGCCAGCAGCTTAACGGGGGCGGATACGCAGTATTTT.